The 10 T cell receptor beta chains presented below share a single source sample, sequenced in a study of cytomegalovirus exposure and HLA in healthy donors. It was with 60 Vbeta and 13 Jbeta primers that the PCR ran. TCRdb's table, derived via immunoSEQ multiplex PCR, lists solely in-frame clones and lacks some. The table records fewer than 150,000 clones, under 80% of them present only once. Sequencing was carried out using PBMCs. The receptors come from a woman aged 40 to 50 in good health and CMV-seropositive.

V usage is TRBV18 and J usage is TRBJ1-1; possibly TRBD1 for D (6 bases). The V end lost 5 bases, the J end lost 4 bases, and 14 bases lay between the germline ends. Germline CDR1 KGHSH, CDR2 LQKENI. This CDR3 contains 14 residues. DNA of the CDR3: TGTGCCAGCTCATCGGACAGAGTGGTCACTGAAGCTTTCTTT. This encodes CASSSDRVVTEAFF.

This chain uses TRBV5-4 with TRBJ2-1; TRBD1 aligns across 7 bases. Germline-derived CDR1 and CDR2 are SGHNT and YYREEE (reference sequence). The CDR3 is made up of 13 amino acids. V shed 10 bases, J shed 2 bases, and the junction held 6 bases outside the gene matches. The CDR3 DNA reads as TGTGCCTCTCGGGACAGCACCTACAATGAGCAGTTCTTC. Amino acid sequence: CASRDSTYNEQFF. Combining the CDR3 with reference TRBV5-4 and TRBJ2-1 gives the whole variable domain ETGVTQSPTHLIKTRGQQVTLRCSSQSGHNTVSWYQQALGQGPQFIFQYYREEENGRGNFPPRFSGLQFPNYSSELNVNALELDDSALYLCASRDSTYNEQFFGPGTRLTVL.

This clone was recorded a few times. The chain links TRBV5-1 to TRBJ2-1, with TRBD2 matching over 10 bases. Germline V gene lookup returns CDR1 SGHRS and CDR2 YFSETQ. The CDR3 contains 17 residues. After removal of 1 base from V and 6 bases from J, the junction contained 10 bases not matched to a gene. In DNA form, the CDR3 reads TGCGCCAGCAGCTTGATTGGAGAGCGGGAGGGCCTCAATGAGCAGTTCTTC. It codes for CASSLIGEREGLNEQFF.

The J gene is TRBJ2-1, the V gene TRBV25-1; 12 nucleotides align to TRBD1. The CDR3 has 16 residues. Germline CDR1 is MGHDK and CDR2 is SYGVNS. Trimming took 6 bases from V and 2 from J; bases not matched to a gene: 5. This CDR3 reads CASRGTGGKAYNEQFF. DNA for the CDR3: TGTGCCAGCAGAGGGACAGGGGGCAAGGCCTACAATGAGCAGTTCTTC.

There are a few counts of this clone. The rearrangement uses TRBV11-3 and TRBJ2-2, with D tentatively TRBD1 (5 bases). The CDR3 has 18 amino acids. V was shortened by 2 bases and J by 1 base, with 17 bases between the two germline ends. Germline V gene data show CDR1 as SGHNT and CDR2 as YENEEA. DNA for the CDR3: TGTGCCAGCAGCTTAAGTCGATGGGGCACGAAGAACACCGGGGAGCTGTTTTTT. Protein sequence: CASSLSRWGTKNTGELFF.

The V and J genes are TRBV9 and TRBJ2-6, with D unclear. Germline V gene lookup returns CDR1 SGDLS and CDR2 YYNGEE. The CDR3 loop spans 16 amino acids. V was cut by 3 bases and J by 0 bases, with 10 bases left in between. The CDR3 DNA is TGTGCCAGCAGCGCAGGCCATTCCTCTGGGGCCAACGTCCTGACTTTC. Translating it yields CASSAGHSSGANVLTF.

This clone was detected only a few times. The CDR3 is CASSQGQGYSNQPQHF. As DNA, the CDR3 is TGTGCCAGCAGCCAGGGACAGGGGTATAGCAATCAGCCCCAGCATTTT. V and J are TRBV7-9 and TRBJ1-5; TRBD1 agrees at 10 bases. V lost 5 bases, J lost 0 bases, and 4 bases stayed unmatched. There are 16 residues in the CDR3. CDR1 SEHNR and CDR2 FQNEAQ come from the germline V gene (reference sequence).

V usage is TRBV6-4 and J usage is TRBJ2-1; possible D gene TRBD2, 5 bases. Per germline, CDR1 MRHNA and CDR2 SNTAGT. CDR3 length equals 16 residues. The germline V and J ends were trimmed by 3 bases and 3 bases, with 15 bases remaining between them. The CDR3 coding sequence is TGTGCCAGCAGTGAAAACTGGGCTAGCAGCTACAATGAGCAGTTCTTC. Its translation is CASSENWASSYNEQFF.

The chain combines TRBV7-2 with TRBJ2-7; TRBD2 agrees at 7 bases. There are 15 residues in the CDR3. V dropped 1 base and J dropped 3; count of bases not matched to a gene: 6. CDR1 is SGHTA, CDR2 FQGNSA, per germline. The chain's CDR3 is CASSLDGGYFYEQYF. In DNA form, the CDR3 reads TGTGCCAGCAGCTTAGACGGGGGGTACTTCTACGAGCAGTACTTC.

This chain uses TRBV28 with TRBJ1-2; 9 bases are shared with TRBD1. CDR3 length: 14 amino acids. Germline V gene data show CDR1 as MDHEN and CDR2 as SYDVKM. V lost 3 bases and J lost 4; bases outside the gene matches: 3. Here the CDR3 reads CASSFLTGGYGYTF. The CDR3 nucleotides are TGTGCCAGCAGTTTCCTGACAGGGGGCTATGGCTACACCTTC.